Below are 4 T cell receptor beta chains sequenced from a single sample in a study of human T cells and chemical hapten exposure listed by TCRdb under 2021. The time point label, as the study defines it: patch test 1, 2 weeks after DPC sensitization. The treatment or condition tag for this specimen amounts to: therapeutic diphenylcyclopropenone sensitization with weekly scalp DPC. To prepare the library, RACE was applied. Sequenced using a NextSeq 500. TCRdb reprocessed the public reads (quality trimming at Q25 with fastp, clone calling with MiXCR) and kept in-frame beta chains. When rows share a CDR3 protein, they turn into one entry using the most common DNA and genes. A total of around 110,000 distinct CDR3 sequences appear in this sample, roughly an eighth of them only once. Jointly, the top ten make up about 1.4% of the sample. The specimen comprised whole blood, sampled in connection with sensitization to the hapten diphenylcyclopropenone (DPC). Source of these receptors: a woman in her forties or fifties with alopecia areata. Some clones in this sample may be carry-over from other donors' samples.

The J gene is TRBJ1-5, the V gene TRBV19; a possible D gene is TRBD1 (6 bases). Per the germline V gene, CDR1 is LNHDA and CDR2 is SQIVND (reference sequence). The CDR3 is 18 residues long. With 0 bases removed from V and 1 base from J, the gap between germline ends came to 16 bases. CDR3 residues: CASSIDHPGAGSNQPQHF. The CDR3 DNA reads as TGTGCCAGTAGTATAGATCATCCAGGGGCGGGGAGCAATCAGCCCCAGCATTTT.

This clonotype has ten or more counts. The chain joins TRBV24-1 to TRBJ2-1, with TRBD2 as a possible D gene (6 bases). V gave up 2 bases and J gave up 0 bases, with 19 bases separating them. The CDR3 loop spans 19 amino acids. The germline CDR1 and CDR2 sequences are KGHDR and SFDVKD. CDR3 in DNA: TGTGCCACCAGTGATTCGAGAGGTCTCGGGGGAAGCTCCTACAATGAGCAGTTCTTC. Its protein is CATSDSRGLGGSSYNEQFF.

A few counts support this clonotype. The J gene is TRBJ2-2, the V gene TRBV4-3; TRBD2 aligns across 11 bases. The junction had 3 bases not matched to a gene; V was cut back by 0 bases and J by 3 bases. Germline-derived CDR1 and CDR2 are LGHNA and YSLEER. The CDR3 runs to 17 residues. CDR3 loop: CASSQDHSGGDTGELFF. As DNA, the CDR3 is TGCGCCAGCAGCCAAGACCATAGCGGGGGGGACACCGGGGAGCTGTTTTTT.

The J gene is TRBJ1-1, the V gene TRBV2; D remains ambiguous. Per the germline V gene, CDR1 is SNHLY and CDR2 is FYNNEI. CDR3 size: 13 residues. Deletions cut 8 bases from V and 0 bases from J, with 10 bases between. The CDR3 reads CASGKDMNTEAFF. In DNA, the CDR3 is TGTGCCAGCGGAAAAGACATGAACACTGAAGCTTTCTTT.